This is a list of T cell receptor beta chains from one sample in a study of blood T cell repertoires in COVID-19. The protocol was immunoSEQ multiplex PCR, while the TCRdb copy is restricted to in-frame clones and leaves out a portion. The sample carries about 97,000 clones, 70% to 85% recorded once. The sample comprised peripheral blood. The receptor set was obtained from a man aged 65 to 85 with acute or convalescent COVID-19. Both conserved end residues are part of each CDR3. A D gene is named only where the DNA matches it firmly. Clone size is given for some rows only: seen once, a few or many times, or a class if the clone is expanded.

v_gene	d_gene	j_gene	abundance	CDR3aa	CDR3nt
TRBV5-1	.	TRBJ1-1	.	CASSLTGSSTEAFF	TGCGCCAGCAGCTTAACCGGGTCCAGCACTGAAGCTTTCTTT
TRBV7-9	TRBD2	TRBJ2-3	.	CASSPQERGWGTDTQYF	TGTGCCAGCAGCCCCCAGGAGCGGGGGTGGGGCACAGATACGCAGTATTTT
TRBV14	TRBD1	TRBJ1-2	.	CASSQAGTEYGYTF	TGTGCCAGCAGCCAGGCCGGGACAGAATATGGCTACACCTTC
TRBV18	TRBD1	TRBJ2-3	.	CASSPRTGGSTDTQYF	TGTGCCAGCTCACCACGGACAGGGGGAAGCACAGATACGCAGTATTTT
TRBV30	TRBD2	TRBJ2-7	.	CAWKGTSGRAGYEQYF	TGTGCCTGGAAAGGGACTAGCGGGAGGGCCGGATACGAGCAGTACTTC
TRBV12-3/TRBV12-4	.	TRBJ1-1	.	CASSLRGNTEAFF	TGTGCCAGCAGTTTAAGGGGGAACACTGAAGCTTTCTTT
TRBV6-6	TRBD1	TRBJ2-2	.	CASSYSTGKNTGELFF	TGTGCCAGCAGTTACTCGACAGGGAAGAACACCGGGGAGCTGTTTTTT
TRBV28	.	TRBJ1-6	.	CASSLNSLSSYNSPLHF	TGTGCCAGCAGTTTGAACAGCCTCAGCTCCTATAATTCACCCCTCCACTTT
TRBV18	TRBD1	TRBJ1-6	.	CASSPGTGVTSPLHF	TGTGCCAGCTCACCAGGGACAGGGGTAACCTCACCCCTCCACTTT
TRBV5-1	.	TRBJ2-5	.	CASSFGSTDPETQYF	TGCGCCAGCAGCTTTGGATCTACAGACCCCGAGACCCAGTACTTC
TRBV19	.	TRBJ2-6	.	CASSTTGSGANVLTF	TGTGCCAGTAGTACCACAGGATCTGGGGCCAACGTCCTGACTTTC
TRBV27	TRBD1	TRBJ1-5	.	CASSSWTGGAWSNQPQHF	TGTGCCAGCAGTTCTTGGACAGGGGGCGCGTGGAGCAATCAGCCCCAGCATTTT
TRBV5-4	TRBD2	TRBJ2-1	.	CASSRDYSSYNEQFF	TGTGCCAGCAGCCGGGACTACAGCTCCTACAATGAGCAGTTCTTC
TRBV15	.	TRBJ2-7	.	CATSRDPQGGEQYF	TGTGCCACCAGCAGAGATCCCCAGGGTGGCGAGCAGTACTTC
TRBV6-4	TRBD2	TRBJ2-3	.	CASSVLAGAADTQYF	TGTGCCAGCAGTGTATTAGCGGGAGCCGCAGATACGCAGTATTTT
TRBV4-3	TRBD1	TRBJ2-7	.	CASSQDLRQGDEQYF	TGCGCCAGCAGCCAAGATCTGAGACAGGGGGACGAGCAGTACTTC
TRBV19	TRBD2	TRBJ2-1	.	CASSIGLSGRYGNEQFF	TGTGCCAGTAGTATAGGTCTTAGCGGGAGGTATGGCAATGAGCAGTTCTTC
TRBV7-6	TRBD2	TRBJ2-1	once	CASSRTSLAGSNEQFF	TGTGCCAGCAGCCGGACGTCACTAGCGGGATCAAATGAGCAGTTCTTC
TRBV19	.	TRBJ2-2	.	CATRMEFNTGELFF	TGTGCCACCCGCATGGAGTTTAACACCGGGGAGCTGTTTTTT
TRBV30	.	TRBJ1-3	.	CAWSLQGNTIYF	TGTGCCTGGAGTCTACAGGGAAACACCATATATTTT
TRBV14	.	TRBJ1-1	.	CASSQNWGPLPAFF	TGTGCCAGCAGCCAAAATTGGGGCCCTCTACCAGCTTTCTTT
TRBV9	TRBD1	TRBJ2-6	.	CASSVTTGKGSGANVLTF	TGTGCCAGCAGCGTCACGACAGGGAAAGGGTCTGGGGCCAACGTCCTGACTTTC
TRBV30	.	TRBJ1-4	.	CAWSITGPRNEKLFF	TGTGCCTGGAGTATAACAGGACCCAGGAATGAAAAACTGTTTTTT
TRBV6-1	.	TRBJ2-2	.	CASSDEATGGGELFF	TGTGCCAGCAGTGATGAGGCCACTGGTGGCGGGGAGCTGTTTTTT
TRBV3-1/TRBV3-2	.	TRBJ1-1	.	CASSLRGLEAFF	TGTGCCAGCAGCCTAAGGGGACTTGAAGCTTTCTTT
TRBV6-2/TRBV6-3	.	TRBJ2-1	few	CASSPFAGSDTEQFF	TGTGCCAGCAGTCCCTTTGCGGGGTCAGATACTGAGCAGTTCTTC
TRBV9	.	TRBJ1-5	.	CASSVGGNPNQPQHF	TGTGCCAGCAGCGTAGGCGGTAACCCCAATCAGCCCCAGCATTTT
TRBV11-2	TRBD2	TRBJ2-3	.	CASSLGPSGATDTQYF	TGTGCCAGCAGCTTAGGGCCTAGCGGGGCCACAGATACGCAGTATTTT
TRBV5-1	TRBD1	TRBJ1-4	.	CASSPTGAWEKLFF	TGCGCCAGCAGCCCGACAGGGGCTTGGGAAAAACTGTTTTTT
TRBV2	.	TRBJ1-5	once	CASNLAGDSNQPQHF	TGTGCCAGCAATCTTGCGGGGGATAGCAATCAGCCCCAGCATTTT
TRBV6-6	TRBD1	TRBJ1-1	.	CASSYVPGTVNTEAFF	TGTGCCAGCAGTTACGTCCCTGGGACAGTGAACACTGAAGCTTTCTTT
TRBV15	TRBD1	TRBJ1-5	.	CATSRDAGTVNQPQHF	TGTGCCACCAGCAGAGATGCAGGGACAGTTAATCAGCCCCAGCATTTT
TRBV16	.	TRBJ1-2	.	CASSPPGGFRGGYTF	TGTGCCAGCAGCCCCCCGGGGGGCTTTCGCGGTGGCTACACCTTC
TRBV7-9	TRBD2	TRBJ2-1	.	CASSPAGLPLNEQFF	TGTGCCAGCAGTCCCGCGGGACTACCCCTCAATGAGCAGTTCTTC
TRBV16	.	TRBJ1-2	.	CASSQSWGDRGHGYTF	TGTGCCAGCAGCCAATCGTGGGGGGACCGAGGGCATGGCTACACCTTC
TRBV23-1	.	TRBJ1-3	.	CASSQSGREGNTIYF	TGCGCCAGCAGTCAATCGGGGCGTGAAGGAAACACCATATATTTT
TRBV4-2	.	TRBJ2-1	.	CASSQDTYSVYEQFF	TGTGCCAGCAGCCAAGATACCTACTCCGTCTATGAGCAGTTCTTC
TRBV7-9	.	TRBJ1-4	.	CASSNTGLGIEKLFF	TGTGCCAGCAGCAACACAGGGCTCGGGATTGAAAAACTGTTTTTT
TRBV18	.	TRBJ1-1	.	CASSPREAVNTEAFF	TGTGCCAGCTCACCCAGGGAGGCGGTGAACACTGAAGCTTTCTTT
TRBV15	TRBD1	TRBJ2-1	once	CATSREWDSSYNEQFF	TGTGCCACCAGCAGAGAGTGGGACAGCTCCTACAATGAGCAGTTCTTC
TRBV19	.	TRBJ2-5	.	CATRPRGAGETQYF	TGTGCCACCAGACCACGGGGGGCAGGGGAGACCCAGTACTTC
TRBV23-1	.	TRBJ1-5	.	CASSQLGATWCNQPQHF	TGCGCCAGCAGTCAATTGGGGGCCACATGGTGCAATCAGCCCCAGCATTTT
TRBV6-2/TRBV6-3	TRBD2	TRBJ2-5	.	CASSSISGRDETQYF	TGTGCCAGCAGTTCCATAAGCGGGAGGGATGAGACCCAGTACTTC
TRBV6-2/TRBV6-3	.	TRBJ1-2	.	CASSTLGVANYGYTF	TGTGCCAGCAGCACCCTGGGAGTAGCTAACTATGGCTACACCTTC
TRBV5-4	TRBD1	TRBJ1-4	.	CASSLARGQNEKLFF	TGTGCCAGCAGCTTGGCCAGGGGACAGAATGAAAAACTGTTTTTT
TRBV5-1	TRBD2	TRBJ2-3	.	CASSEVAGGGTDTQYF	TGCGCCAGCAGCGAAGTAGCGGGAGGTGGCACAGATACGCAGTATTTT
TRBV30	.	TRBJ1-1	.	CAWMGNTARGAEAFF	TGTGCCTGGATGGGAAATACCGCTCGGGGGGCTGAAGCTTTCTTT
TRBV6-5	TRBD1	TRBJ1-2	.	CASSYRDRRRAGYTF	TGTGCCAGCAGTTACCGGGACAGGCGGAGGGCGGGCTACACCTTC
TRBV6-5	.	TRBJ2-7	.	CASTPSVQVGEQYF	TGTGCCAGCACCCCATCGGTACAGGTGGGGGAGCAGTACTTC
TRBV5-1	TRBD1	TRBJ1-2	.	CASSLVVDRGNGYTF	TGCGCCAGCAGCTTGGTCGTCGACAGGGGGAATGGCTACACCTTC
TRBV28	TRBD1	TRBJ1-1	few	CASSLGQGNTEAFF	TGTGCCAGCAGTTTAGGACAGGGGAACACTGAAGCTTTCTTT
TRBV10-3	.	TRBJ1-2	.	CAISDGDRMHGYTF	TGTGCCATCAGTGATGGAGACAGGATGCATGGCTACACCTTC
TRBV14	.	TRBJ1-2	.	CASSQDPSSYGYTF	TGTGCCAGCAGCCAAGATCCGTCTTCTTATGGCTACACCTTC
TRBV16	.	TRBJ2-1	once	CASSPRGYNEQFF	TGTGCCAGCAGCCCACGGGGGTACAATGAGCAGTTCTTC
TRBV10-3	TRBD2	TRBJ2-1	.	CAISERGRAYNEQFF	TGTGCCATCAGTGAGCGCGGGAGAGCCTACAATGAGCAGTTCTTC